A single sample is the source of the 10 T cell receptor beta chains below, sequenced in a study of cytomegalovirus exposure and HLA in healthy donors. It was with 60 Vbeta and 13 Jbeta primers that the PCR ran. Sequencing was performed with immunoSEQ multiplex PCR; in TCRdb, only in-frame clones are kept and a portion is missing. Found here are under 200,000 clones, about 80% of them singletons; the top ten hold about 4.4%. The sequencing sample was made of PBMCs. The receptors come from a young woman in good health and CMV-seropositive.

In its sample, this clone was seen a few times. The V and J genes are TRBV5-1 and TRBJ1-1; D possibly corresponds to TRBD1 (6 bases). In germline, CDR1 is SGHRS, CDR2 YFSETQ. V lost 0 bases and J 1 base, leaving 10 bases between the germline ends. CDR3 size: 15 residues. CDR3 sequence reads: CASSLEGETNTEAFF. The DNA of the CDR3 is TGCGCCAGCAGCTTGGAGGGGGAGACGAACACTGAAGCTTTCTTT.

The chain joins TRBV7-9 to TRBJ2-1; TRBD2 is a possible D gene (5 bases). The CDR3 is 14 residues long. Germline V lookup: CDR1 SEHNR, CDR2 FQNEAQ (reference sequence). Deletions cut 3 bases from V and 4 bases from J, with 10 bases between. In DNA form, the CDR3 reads TGTGCCAGCAGCTTGGACTTGGGGTACAATGAGCAGTTCTTC. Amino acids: CASSLDLGYNEQFF.

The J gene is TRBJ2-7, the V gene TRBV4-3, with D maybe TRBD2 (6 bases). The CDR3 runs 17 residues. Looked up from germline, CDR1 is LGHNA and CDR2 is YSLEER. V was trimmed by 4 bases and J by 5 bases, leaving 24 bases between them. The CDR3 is CASSRSLYLGWGDEQYF. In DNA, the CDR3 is TGCGCCAGCAGCCGATCCCTATATCTGGGTTGGGGGGACGAGCAGTACTTC.

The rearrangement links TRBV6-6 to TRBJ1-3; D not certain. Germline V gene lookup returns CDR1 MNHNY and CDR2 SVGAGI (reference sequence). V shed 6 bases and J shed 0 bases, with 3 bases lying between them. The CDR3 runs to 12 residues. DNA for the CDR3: TGTGCCAGCAGCAACTCTGGAAACACCATATATTTT. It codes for CASSNSGNTIYF.

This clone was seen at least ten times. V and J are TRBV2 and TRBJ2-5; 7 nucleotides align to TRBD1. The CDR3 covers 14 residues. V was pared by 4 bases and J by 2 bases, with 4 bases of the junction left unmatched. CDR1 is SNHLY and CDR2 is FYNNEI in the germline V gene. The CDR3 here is CASSAVGQQETQYF. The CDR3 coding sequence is TGTGCCAGCAGTGCCGTGGGACAGCAAGAGACCCAGTACTTC.

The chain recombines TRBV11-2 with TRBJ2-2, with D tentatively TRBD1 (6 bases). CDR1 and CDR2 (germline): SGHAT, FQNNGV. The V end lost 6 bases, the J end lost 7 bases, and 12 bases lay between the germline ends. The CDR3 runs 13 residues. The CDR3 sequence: CASSFRGVGELFF. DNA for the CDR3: TGTGCCAGCAGTTTCAGGGGTGTCGGGGAGCTGTTTTTT.

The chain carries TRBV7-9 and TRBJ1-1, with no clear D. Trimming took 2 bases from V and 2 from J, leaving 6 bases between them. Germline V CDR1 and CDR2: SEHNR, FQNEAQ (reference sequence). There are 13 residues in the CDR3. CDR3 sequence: CASSLQTNTEAFF. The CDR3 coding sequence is TGTGCCAGCAGCTTACAGACAAACACTGAAGCTTTCTTT.

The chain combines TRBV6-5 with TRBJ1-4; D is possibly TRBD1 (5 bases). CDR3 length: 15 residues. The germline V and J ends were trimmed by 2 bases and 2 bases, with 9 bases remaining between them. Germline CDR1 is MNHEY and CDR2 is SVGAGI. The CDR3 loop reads CASSYDPGTNEKLFF. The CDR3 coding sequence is TGTGCCAGCAGTTACGACCCAGGGACTAATGAAAAACTGTTTTTT.

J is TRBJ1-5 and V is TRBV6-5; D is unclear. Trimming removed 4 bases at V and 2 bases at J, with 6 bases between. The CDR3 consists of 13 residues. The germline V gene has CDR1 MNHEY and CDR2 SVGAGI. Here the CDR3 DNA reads TGTGCCAGCAGTTCCAGTGGCAATCAGCCCCAGCATTTT. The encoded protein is CASSSSGNQPQHF.

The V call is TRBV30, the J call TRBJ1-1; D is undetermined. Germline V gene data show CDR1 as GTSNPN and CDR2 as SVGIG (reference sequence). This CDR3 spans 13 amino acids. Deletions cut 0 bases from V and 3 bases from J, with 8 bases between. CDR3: CAWSVGGYTEAFF. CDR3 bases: TGTGCCTGGAGTGTTGGCGGATACACTGAAGCTTTCTTT.